The 6 T cell receptor beta chains below were found in one sample sequenced in a study of cytomegalovirus exposure and HLA in healthy donors. Use of 60 Vbeta and 13 Jbeta primers characterized the PCR. Sequenced by immunoSEQ multiplex PCR; TCRdb stores in-frame clones only, minus some. The table includes fewer than 150,000 clones, 82% detected once. The source material was PBMCs. These receptors all come from a male donor in good health and CMV-seronegative.

This clone showed up just a few times. This chain links TRBV28 with TRBJ2-3, with a possible D match to TRBD2 (5 bases). V lost 3 bases and J 0 bases, leaving 10 bases between the germline ends. Germline values: CDR1 MDHEN, CDR2 SYDVKM. The length of the CDR3 is 15 residues. Written as DNA, the CDR3 is TGTGCCAGCAGTTTGGCGGACTTGAGCACAGATACGCAGTATTTT. Translating gives CASSLADLSTDTQYF.

This chain uses TRBV6-1 with TRBJ1-6, with D unclear. The germline V gene encodes CDR1 MNHNS and CDR2 SASEGT. V lost 3 bases and J lost 5, with 11 bases in between. The CDR3 loop spans 15 amino acids. The CDR3 reads CASSEGLVNNSPLHF. In DNA, the CDR3 is TGTGCCAGCAGTGAGGGCTTGGTTAATAATTCACCCCTCCACTTT.

V usage is TRBV28 and J usage is TRBJ2-7, with D tentatively TRBD1 (6 bases). CDR3 length: 15 amino acids. The V and J ends lost 7 bases and 0 bases respectively, with 16 bases between them. Per germline, CDR1 MDHEN and CDR2 SYDVKM. The CDR3 DNA follows: TGTGCCAGCACCTTGGGGGCCACCAACTCCTACGAGCAGTACTTC. Translated: CASTLGATNSYEQYF.

The chain employs TRBV9 and TRBJ2-1; D perhaps matches TRBD2 (6 bases). The CDR3 loop spans 17 amino acids. Trimming cost V 0 bases and J 0 bases, with 13 bases left between them. The germline V gene has CDR1 SGDLS and CDR2 YYNGEE. In nucleotides, the CDR3 is TGTGCCAGCAGCGTAGGGGGGGTCTTTTCCTCCTACAATGAGCAGTTCTTC. Encoded protein: CASSVGGVFSSYNEQFF.

This clone was counted only a few times. This chain uses TRBV18 with TRBJ2-7; the D gene is possibly TRBD2 (6 bases). V dropped 4 bases and J dropped 3 bases, with 13 bases sitting between them. This CDR3 has 14 amino acids. Germline loops: CDR1 KGHSH, CDR2 LQKENI. The CDR3 is CASSRGEEFYEQYF. DNA of the CDR3: TGTGCCAGCTCACGGGGGGAGGAATTCTACGAGCAGTACTTC.

The chain employs TRBV28 and TRBJ2-7; TRBD1 is a possible D gene (6 bases). The CDR3 has 13 amino acids. Between the trimmed V and J ends, which lost 6 bases and 2 bases, there was a span of 11 bases. Germline CDR1 is MDHEN and CDR2 is SYDVKM. CDR3 residues: CASSRTVAYEQYF. The CDR3 coding sequence is TGTGCCAGCAGCCGGACAGTTGCCTACGAGCAGTACTTC.